This TCR beta chain was sequenced for a study of shared clonotypes between healthy human individuals. CD45RO-negative cells were positively selected for CCR7, leaving out terminally differentiated effector memory CD45RA+ cells. This CDR3 has 16 residues. Germline-derived CDR1 and CDR2 are SQVTM and ANQGSEA. Trimming cost V 3 bases and J 8 bases; bases outside gene matches: 13. Only in-frame clones appear in the TCRdb table, and some are missing; sequencing was by immunoSEQ multiplex PCR. The data show hundreds of thousands of clones, 95% to 97% seen once. The chain links TRBV29-1 to TRBJ2-1; 10 bases agree with TRBD2. The sequence derives from a woman under 40 in good health. The material sequenced was naive CD8+ T cells sorted from blood. The CDR3 nucleotides read TGCAGCGTTGATCCTAAACTAGCGGGAATAAAAGATGAGCAGTTCTTC. This translates into CSVDPKLAGIKDEQFF.